Below, one TCR beta chain is given with its context. As yet, its antigen is unknown. This entry comes from a study of T cell responses to AZD1222 COVID-19 vaccine. Study findings and constraints: With dominance at 160-218 and 743-854, vaccine-associated CD4 TCRs spanned spike.

Repertoires were generated with immunoSEQ multiplex PCR, while TCRdb's copy carries only in-frame clones and drops some. Of tens of thousands of clones in the sample, around 85% are singletons; the top ten hold roughly 3.1%. The receptor comes from an adult who received the AZD1222 COVID-19 vaccine. This specimen was peripheral blood, taken 28 days after the second AZD1222 dose.

The CDR3 DNA is TGTGCCAGTGCTACCGGGACTAGCGGGAGGGAAGCCAAAAACATTCAGTACTTC. Protein product: CASATGTSGREAKNIQYF. The chain recombines TRBV19 with TRBJ2-4, with 16 bases aligning to TRBD2. Germline V gene sequence: CDR1 LNHDA, CDR2 SQIVND (reference sequence). The CDR3 is 18 residues long. The V segment lost 8 bases and the J segment 0 bases; nucleotides outside the gene matches: 7.